Below are 16 T cell receptor beta chains sequenced from a single sample in a study of T cell clones after liver transplantation (dated by TCRdb to between 2018 and 2021). Library prep was done by the immunoSEQ multiplex PCR assay. TCRdb's version of the immuneACCESS table is confined to in-frame rearrangements and falls short of the full clone set. An unresolved V gene accounts for under half of the shortfall where checked; the remainder is of unknown origin. The sample has fewer than 20,000 clones on record, around 89% of them singletons. The leading ten clones occupy roughly 13% of the sample. The material was CD8+ T cells from blood, obtained around 42 months after liver transplant. The receptors come from a human patient who received a liver transplant. After a transplant, some T cells may be the graft donor's own cells.

V is TRBV13 and J is TRBJ2-1; D is ambiguous. With 5 bases removed from V and 3 bases from J, the gap between germline ends came to 17 bases. Germline CDR1 reads PRHDT; CDR2 reads FYEKMQ (reference sequence). The CDR3 covers 16 residues. The CDR3 DNA sequence: TGTGCCAGCAGCCTCCGGTTAAGGGCAGACTACAATGAGCAGTTCTTC. It is translated as CASSLRLRADYNEQFF.

The chain links TRBV2 to TRBJ2-7; tentatively, D is TRBD2 (6 bases). Germline loops: CDR1 SNHLY, CDR2 FYNNEI. This CDR3 region has 12 residues. V was trimmed by 8 bases and J by 6 bases, leaving 14 bases between them. The CDR3: CASFGKEGEQYF. The CDR3 nucleotides read TGTGCCAGCTTTGGTAAGGAGGGCGAGCAGTACTTC. Full variable domain (outside the CDR3, taken from reference TRBV2 and TRBJ2-7): EPEVTQTPSHQVTQMGQEVILRCVPISNHLYFYWYRQILGQKVEFLVSFYNNEISEKSEIFDDQFSVERPDGSNFTLKIRSTKLEDSAMYFCASFGKEGEQYFGPGTRLTVT.

The V gene is TRBV11-2, the J gene TRBJ1-1, with 8 bases identical to TRBD1. With 3 bases clipped from V and 3 bases from J, the junction kept 6 bases outside the gene matches. The CDR3 consists of 15 residues. Germline CDR1 reads SGHAT; CDR2 reads FQNNGV. The CDR3 DNA reads as TGTGCCAGCAGCTTTACAGGGGGTATGGACACTGAAGCTTTCTTT. It translates to CASSFTGGMDTEAFF.

The V and J genes are TRBV6-5 and TRBJ2-3; 10 nucleotides line up with TRBD2. CDR1 and CDR2 (germline): MNHEY, SVGAGI. V dropped 6 bases and J dropped 2; count of bases not matched to a gene: 5. This CDR3 is 15 amino acids long. CDR3 sequence (DNA): TGTGCCAGCAGAGAACTAGCGGGGCTCACAGATACGCAGTATTTT. Translating it yields CASRELAGLTDTQYF.

This chain connects TRBV5-1 to TRBJ1-2; 9 nucleotides match TRBD1. The germline V gene has CDR1 SGHRS and CDR2 YFSETQ. V was pared by 4 bases and J by 8 bases, with 6 bases of the junction left unmatched. CDR3 length: 13 residues. CDR3 in amino acids: CASSTGQGDGYTF. CDR3 coding DNA: TGCGCCAGCAGCACGGGACAGGGAGACGGCTACACCTTC. Combining the CDR3 with reference TRBV5-1 and TRBJ1-2 gives the whole variable domain KAGVTQTPRYLIKTRGQQVTLSCSPISGHRSVSWYQQTPGQGLQFLFEYFSETQRNKGNFPGRFSGRQFSNSRSEMNVSTLELGDSALYLCASSTGQGDGYTFGSGTRLTVV.

The J gene is TRBJ2-5, the V gene TRBV27, with 8 positions matching TRBD2. This CDR3 is built from 13 residues. The V gene's germline CDR1 is MNHEY and CDR2 SMNVEV (reference sequence). The V gene end was trimmed by 2 bases and the J gene end by 8 bases; junction bases not matched to a gene: 4. For the CDR3, the DNA is TGTGCCAGCAGTTTACTAGCGGGCGCAACCCAGTACTTC. This sequence encodes CASSLLAGATQYF.

V and J are TRBV7-9 and TRBJ1-4; D gene unclear. V was shortened by 1 base and J by 7 bases, with 10 bases between the two germline ends. Germline CDR1 SEHNR, CDR2 FQNEAQ (reference sequence). The CDR3 runs 14 residues. CDR3 in amino acids: CASSLGRAGEKLFF. As DNA, the CDR3 is TGTGCCAGCAGCTTAGGACGGGCGGGTGAAAAACTGTTTTTT.

The V call is TRBV25-1, the J call TRBJ2-2; no definite D call. The CDR3 is made up of 15 amino acids. Germline values: CDR1 MGHDK, CDR2 SYGVNS. V was shortened by 1 base and J by 0 bases, with 6 bases between the two germline ends. CDR3 residues: CASSELGPNTGELFF. In nucleotides, the CDR3 is TGTGCCAGCAGTGAATTAGGGCCGAACACCGGGGAGCTGTTTTTT.

The chain links TRBV28 to TRBJ2-3; no clear D. The germline V gene encodes CDR1 MDHEN and CDR2 SYDVKM. V shed 3 bases and J shed 3 bases, with 10 bases lying between them. The length of the CDR3 is 14 residues. CDR3 nucleotides: TGTGCCAGCAGTTTCATGGGTATGACAGATACGCAGTATTTT. This sequence encodes CASSFMGMTDTQYF.

The CDR3 loop reads CASSYRDRSDTQYF. The CDR3 DNA is TGCGCCAGCAGCTACCGGGACAGGTCAGATACGCAGTATTTT. The chain couples TRBV5-1 to TRBJ2-3; TRBD1 matches at 8 bases. Trimming removed 3 bases from V and 4 bases from J; junction bases left unmatched: 4. Germline V gene sequence: CDR1 SGHRS, CDR2 YFSETQ. The CDR3 has 14 amino acids.

This chain links TRBV7-6 with TRBJ2-1; D possibly corresponds to TRBD1 (6 bases). V was trimmed by 5 bases and J by 6 bases, leaving 23 bases between them. This CDR3 contains 17 residues. Per the germline V gene, CDR1 is SGHVS and CDR2 is FNYEAQ. The DNA for the CDR3 is TGTGCCAGCAGCCCGATCACAGGGATCACAGGGATCAATGAGCAGTTCTTC. It is translated as CASSPITGITGINEQFF.

The CDR3 nucleotides read TGCGCCAGCAGCCAAGTAGGGGGCTGGGGGACTGAAGCTTTCTTT. Its translation is CASSQVGGWGTEAFF. This chain links TRBV4-1 with TRBJ1-1, with 7 positions matching TRBD1. Per germline, CDR1 MGHRA and CDR2 YSYEKL. There are 15 residues in the CDR3. The ends lost 1 base at V and 5 bases at J; junction bases unmatched: 7.

This rearrangement joins TRBV7-9 to TRBJ2-3; D is unresolved. Trimming shortened V by 5 bases and J by 7 bases, and 13 bases separated the two germline ends. Germline-derived CDR1 and CDR2 are SEHNR and FQNEAQ (reference sequence). The CDR3 sequence is 13 residues long. The CDR3 DNA reads as TGTGCCAGCAGCCCCCCGGGCCCCAATACGCAGTATTTT. Its protein is CASSPPGPNTQYF.

This chain links TRBV5-1 with TRBJ1-4; no definite D call. Germline values: CDR1 SGHRS, CDR2 YFSETQ. With 1 base removed from V and 8 bases from J, the gap between germline ends came to 6 bases. This CDR3 comprises 12 residues. CDR3 sequence (DNA): TGCGCCAGCAGCTTGTCCGGGGAAAAACTGTTTTTT. It translates to CASSLSGEKLFF.

The rearrangement links TRBV7-9 to TRBJ1-1; unclear D gene. The V end lost 1 base, the J end lost 0 bases, and 12 bases lay between the germline ends. Per germline, CDR1 SEHNR and CDR2 FQNEAQ (reference sequence). This CDR3 spans 16 amino acids. Written as DNA, the CDR3 is TGTGCCAGCAGCTTAGGAGGGCGACCCCTGAACACTGAAGCTTTCTTT. This encodes CASSLGGRPLNTEAFF.

The V and J genes are TRBV4-1 and TRBJ2-7; D is unresolved. V lost 0 bases and J 0 bases, leaving 9 bases between the germline ends. The CDR3 is made up of 15 amino acids. The germline V gene has CDR1 MGHRA and CDR2 YSYEKL. In nucleotides, the CDR3 is TGCGCCAGCAGCCAAGAGTATTACAGCTCCTACGAGCAGTACTTC. Translated, it gives CASSQEYYSSYEQYF.